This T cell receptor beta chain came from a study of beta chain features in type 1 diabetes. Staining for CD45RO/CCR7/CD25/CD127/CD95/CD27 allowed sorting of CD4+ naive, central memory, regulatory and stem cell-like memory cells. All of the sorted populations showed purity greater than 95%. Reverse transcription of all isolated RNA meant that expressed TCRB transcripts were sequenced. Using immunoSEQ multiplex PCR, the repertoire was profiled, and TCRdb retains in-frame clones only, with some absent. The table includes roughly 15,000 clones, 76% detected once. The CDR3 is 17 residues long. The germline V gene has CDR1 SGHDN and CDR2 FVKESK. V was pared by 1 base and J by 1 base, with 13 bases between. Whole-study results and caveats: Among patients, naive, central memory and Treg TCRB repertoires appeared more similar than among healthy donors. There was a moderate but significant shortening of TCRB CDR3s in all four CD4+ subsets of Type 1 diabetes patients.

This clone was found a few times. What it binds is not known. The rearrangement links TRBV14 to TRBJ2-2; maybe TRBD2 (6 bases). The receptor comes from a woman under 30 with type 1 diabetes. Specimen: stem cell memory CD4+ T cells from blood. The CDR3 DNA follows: TGTGCCAGCAGCCAAGTGGGGGGTACTCTGAACACCGGGGAGCTGTTTTTT. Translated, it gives CASSQVGGTLNTGELFF.